Below, 22 T cell receptor beta chains from the same sample are listed, as sequenced in a study of vaccination and CD4 T cells after COVID-19. These receptors lack a known antigen. Sequencing of DNA taken from cultured CD4+ T cells relied on the Oncomine TCR Beta short-read assay. TCRdb reanalysed the PCR reads using MiXCR and keeps one entry per CDR3 protein. Here the sample spans about 11,000 distinct CDR3 sequences, roughly 55% being singletons. Treatment indicated: roughly 10-day PBMC culture with coronavirus spike peptide pools or control peptides (ViraFEST assay). Specimen: CD4+ T cells from blood, cultured in vitro. Receptor source: a human donor who had recovered from COVID-19.

The chain links TRBV29-1 to TRBJ2-2; D unclear. With 4 bases removed from V and 4 bases from J, the gap between germline ends came to 7 bases. CDR1 and CDR2 (germline): SQVTM, ANQGSEA. The CDR3 length is 12 residues. CDR3 residues: CSVAGATGELFF. The CDR3 region has the DNA TGCAGCGTTGCAGGTGCCACCGGGGAGCTGTTTTTT.

The chain is built from TRBV6-5 and TRBJ2-1; 10 nucleotides match TRBD2. The CDR3 runs 15 residues. Trimming took 2 bases from V and 8 from J; bases not matched to a gene: 6. Germline V gene sequence: CDR1 MNHEY, CDR2 SVGAGI. The chain's CDR3 is CASSYPSGGTDEQFF. Written as DNA, the CDR3 is TGTGCCAGCAGTTACCCTAGCGGGGGAACCGATGAGCAGTTCTTC.

The J gene is TRBJ2-3, the V gene TRBV20-1; 15 bases align to TRBD2. Germline loops: CDR1 DFQATT, CDR2 SNEGSKA (reference sequence). This CDR3 comprises 16 residues. The V and J ends lost 5 bases and 4 bases, in that order; junction bases with no gene match: 7. Written as DNA, the CDR3 is TGCAGTGCTCCTCACCGGACTAGCGGGAGGGCAGATACGCAGTATTTT. This gives the protein CSAPHRTSGRADTQYF.

This chain uses TRBV24-1 with TRBJ2-1, with 7 bases aligning to TRBD2. The V gene's germline CDR1 is KGHDR and CDR2 SFDVKD. The V and J ends lost 3 bases and 10 bases, in that order; junction bases with no gene match: 8. The CDR3 is 14 amino acids. The CDR3 is CATSDATSIGEQFF. CDR3 nucleotide sequence: TGTGCCACCAGTGATGCGACTAGCATAGGCGAGCAGTTCTTC.

This clonotype showed up just a few times. V and J are TRBV6-1 and TRBJ1-1, with 7 bases identical to TRBD1. The CDR3 runs 17 residues. CDR1 MNHNS and CDR2 SASEGT come from the germline V gene. With V trimmed by 6 bases and J by 0 bases, 13 bases remained unmatched. The CDR3 region has the DNA TGTGCCAGCAGAGAACCGGGACAGAGTTTCATGAACACTGAAGCTTTCTTT. Residues: CASREPGQSFMNTEAFF.

The chain employs TRBV28 and TRBJ1-6; 8 bases map to TRBD1. This CDR3 spans 17 amino acids. The germline gives CDR1 MDHEN, CDR2 SYDVKM. Losses at the gene ends were 7 bases for V and 2 bases for J; bases not matched to a gene: 10. The CDR3 region is CASIRGQGATYNSPLHF. The CDR3 DNA reads TGTGCCAGCATTAGGGGGCAGGGGGCAACCTATAATTCACCCCTCCACTTT.

This chain joins TRBV12-3 or TRBV12-4 and TRBJ2-6; 8 bases are shared with TRBD1. Trimming removed 3 bases from V and 2 bases from J; junction bases left unmatched: 6. The CDR3 is made up of 17 amino acids. The CDR3 sequence is CASSLRQGATGANVLTF. CDR3 DNA: TGTGCCAGCAGTTTGAGGCAGGGGGCTACTGGGGCCAACGTCCTGACTTTC.

The J gene is TRBJ2-3, the V gene TRBV7-3; 9 bases are shared with TRBD2. J was trimmed by 2 bases and V by 8 bases; bases with no gene match: 2. Per germline, CDR1 SGHTA and CDR2 FQGTGA. This CDR3 contains 13 residues. The CDR3 protein is CASAGGNTDTQYF. CDR3 DNA: TGTGCCAGCGCGGGAGGGAACACAGATACGCAGTATTTT.

The chain recombines TRBV7-2 with TRBJ2-5; possible D gene TRBD1, 5 bases. Germline CDR1 is SGHTA and CDR2 is FQGNSA. V was trimmed by 0 bases and J by 4 bases, leaving 12 bases between them. The CDR3 runs 15 residues. CDR3 nucleotide sequence: TGTGCCAGCAGCTTAGCAGGGGCGGTGGGAGAGACCCAGTACTTC. It codes for CASSLAGAVGETQYF.

This CDR3 reads CATSDRLGRQETQYF. As DNA, the CDR3 is TGTGCCACCAGTGATCGACTGGGACGGCAAGAGACCCAGTACTTC. The gene calls are TRBV24-1 and TRBJ2-5; D may match TRBD1 or TRBD2 (5 bases each). With 3 bases removed from V and 2 bases from J, the gap between germline ends came to 12 bases. This CDR3 has 15 amino acids. From germline, CDR1 is KGHDR and CDR2 SFDVKD.

The chain recombines TRBV10-2 with TRBJ2-3; D remains ambiguous. Germline V CDR1 and CDR2: WSHSY, SAAADI. V was cut by 0 bases and J by 1 base, with 8 bases left in between. The length of the CDR3 is 15 residues. The CDR3 sequence: CASSESRSRTDTQYF. In DNA form, the CDR3 reads TGCGCCAGCAGTGAGTCAAGGTCCCGCACAGATACGCAGTATTTT.

The V gene is TRBV10-3, the J gene TRBJ1-5; possibly TRBD1 for D (5 bases). The CDR3 runs 15 residues. The ends were cut back, 3 bases at V and 9 bases at J, with 18 bases in the middle. Germline CDR1 and CDR2: ENHRY and SYGVKD. CDR3 in DNA: TGTGCCATCAGTGACCACGGGACCGCGCAGGGGCCCCAGCATTTT. Its translation: CAISDHGTAQGPQHF.

V usage is TRBV7-3 and J usage is TRBJ2-5, with no clear D. Trimming cost V 2 bases and J 7 bases, with 11 bases left between them. The CDR3 consists of 13 residues. Germline lookup yields CDR1 SGHTA and CDR2 FQGTGA. CDR3 region: CASSLVGPGTQYF. DNA of the CDR3: TGTGCCAGCAGCTTAGTCGGGCCGGGGACCCAGTACTTC. The complete variable domain, with remaining parts taken from reference TRBV7-3 and TRBJ2-5, reads GAGVSQTPSNKVTEKGKYVELRCDPISGHTALYWYRQSLGQGPEFLIYFQGTGAADDSGLPNDRFFAVRPEGSVSTLKIQRTERGDSAVYLCASSLVGPGTQYFGPGTRLLVL.

The V and J genes are TRBV20-1 and TRBJ2-5; 9 nucleotides line up with TRBD2. The CDR3 covers 21 residues. The V gene end was trimmed by 1 base and the J gene end by 4 bases; junction bases not matched to a gene: 25. Germline CDR1 and CDR2: DFQATT and SNEGSKA (reference sequence). In DNA form, the CDR3 reads TGCAGTGCTAGAGCCCATAGATGGGGTAGCGGGAGAAACCGCTTTTCAGAGACCCAGTACTTC. It encodes CSARAHRWGSGRNRFSETQYF.

By share, this clonotype counts as large. The CDR3 is CASSPLRGASNQPQHF. The CDR3 coding sequence is TGTGCCAGCAGCCCCTTGAGGGGGGCCAGCAATCAGCCCCAGCATTTT. The chain joins TRBV28 to TRBJ1-5; a possible D gene is TRBD1 (6 bases). Germline V gene data show CDR1 as MDHEN and CDR2 as SYDVKM. Trimming left V 6 bases short and J 1 base short, with 16 bases between. The CDR3 runs 16 residues. The whole variable domain, filled in from reference TRBV28 and TRBJ1-5, reads DVKVTQSSRYLVKRTGEKVFLECVQDMDHENMFWYRQDPGLGLRLIYFSYDVKMKEKGDIPEGYSVSREKKERFSLILESASTNQTSMYLCASSPLRGASNQPQHFGDGTRLSIL.

The chain recombines TRBV28 with TRBJ2-1; TRBD1 might be the D (5 bases). Germline V gene lookup returns CDR1 MDHEN and CDR2 SYDVKM. Trimming cost V 7 bases and J 13 bases, with 20 bases left between them. The CDR3 sequence is 13 residues long. DNA for the CDR3: TGTGCCAGCAAGGGGCACGGAGCAATGGGACAGTTCTTC. Translated, it gives CASKGHGAMGQFF.

The chain has TRBV6-4 and TRBJ1-6, with D maybe TRBD1 (5 bases). The germline V gene has CDR1 MRHNA and CDR2 SNTAGT. This CDR3 is 13 amino acids long. V dropped 5 bases and J dropped 6 bases, with 8 bases sitting between them. CDR3 amino acids: CASSSTVNSPLHF. In DNA, the CDR3 is TGTGCCAGCAGTTCGACAGTTAATTCACCCCTCCACTTT.

This clonotype was seen only a few times. The CDR3 loop reads CSARTGSRYGYTF. The CDR3, as DNA: TGCAGTGCCCGAACAGGTTCCCGGTATGGCTACACCTTC. The rearrangement links TRBV20-1 to TRBJ1-2; weak D call: TRBD1 (5 bases). The germline CDR1 and CDR2 sequences are DFQATT and SNEGSKA (reference sequence). Between the trimmed V and J ends, which lost 6 bases and 5 bases, there was a span of 16 bases. This CDR3 has 13 amino acids.

This clonotype was observed a few times. The chain uses TRBV4-1 and TRBJ2-7; 12 positions match TRBD1. Per the germline V gene, CDR1 is MGHRA and CDR2 is YSYEKL. The CDR3 contains 14 residues. V dropped 4 bases and J dropped 7; count of bases not matched to a gene: 5. CDR3 sequence: CASSPGTGGREQYF. CDR3 nucleotides: TGCGCCAGCAGCCCCGGGACAGGGGGCCGGGAGCAGTACTTC.

The chain links TRBV28 to TRBJ1-5, with TRBD1 identical over 11 bases. The germline V gene encodes CDR1 MDHEN and CDR2 SYDVKM. V lost 6 bases, J lost 2 bases, and 3 bases stayed unmatched. The CDR3 has 15 residues. CDR3 sequence reads: CASSRTGGGNQPQHF. The DNA of the CDR3 is TGTGCCAGCAGCCGGACAGGGGGCGGCAATCAGCCCCAGCATTTT.

This chain connects TRBV30 to TRBJ1-2; unclear D gene. The CDR3 runs 12 residues. Germline assignment: CDR1 GTSNPN and CDR2 SVGIG (reference sequence). V was pared by 5 bases and J by 3 bases, with 10 bases between. CDR3 protein: CAWAEAYYGYTF. The DNA for the CDR3 is TGTGCCTGGGCGGAGGCCTACTATGGCTACACCTTC.

This clonotype was seen a few times. This sequence joins TRBV15 and TRBJ2-7; D possibly corresponds to TRBD1 (5 bases). The CDR3 loop spans 13 amino acids. Germline CDR1 is LNHNV and CDR2 is YYDKDF (reference sequence). Trimming removed 0 bases at V and 4 bases at J, with 7 bases between. Here the CDR3 DNA reads TGTGCCACCAGCAGAGATCGGACATACGAGCAGTACTTC. This sequence encodes CATSRDRTYEQYF. The variable domain in full, completed from reference TRBV15 and TRBJ2-7, reads DAMVIQNPRYQVTQFGKPVTLSCSQTLNHNVMYWYQQKSSQAPKLLFHYYDKDFNNEADTPDNFQSRRPNTSFCFLDIRSPGLGDTAMYLCATSRDRTYEQYFGPGTRLTVT.